One sample yielded the 14 T cell receptor beta chains listed below, sequenced in a study of blood T cells in healthy people across ages. A second PCR, run for roughly 7 to 11 cycles, used a sample-barcoded 5' primer plus a J-beta primer mix. TCRdb fed the 5' RACE reads into MiXCR, producing one record per CDR3 protein. The data hold 1 million to 1.2 million distinct CDR3 sequences, with less than 45% observed a single time. The sequenced sample was blood. These receptors originate from a man in his late teens or twenties in good health.

This clonotype turned up a few times. The gene calls are TRBV6-2 or TRBV6-3 and TRBJ2-7; the match to TRBD1 covers 9 bases. This CDR3 spans 15 amino acids. V lost 3 bases to trimming and J lost 3 bases; unmatched junction nucleotides: 6. Germline values: CDR1 MNHEY, CDR2 SVGEGT. The CDR3 coding sequence is TGTGCCAGCAGTTATTTTGGGACAGGGTTCTACGAGCAGTACTTC. Translation: CASSYFGTGFYEQYF.

The J gene is TRBJ1-4, the V gene TRBV7-9; D is perhaps TRBD1 (6 bases). Germline-derived CDR1 and CDR2 are SEHNR and FQNEAQ (reference sequence). V shed 5 bases and J shed 1 base, with 11 bases lying between them. The CDR3 spans 15 residues. CDR3 nucleotides: TGTGCCAGCAGCGAAGACAGGATAACTAATGAAAAACTGTTTTTT. It specifies CASSEDRITNEKLFF.

The table lists this clonotype with a few counts. The chain is built from TRBV20-1 and TRBJ1-1; D unclear. The ends were cut back, 3 bases at V and 0 bases at J, with 8 bases in the middle. The length of the CDR3 is 13 residues. CDR1 is DFQATT, CDR2 SNEGSKA, per germline (reference sequence). CDR3 sequence reads: CSARKNMNTEAFF. CDR3 nucleotides: TGCAGTGCTAGGAAAAACATGAACACTGAAGCTTTCTTT.

Only one count was recorded for this clonotype. V usage is TRBV2 and J usage is TRBJ1-2, with 7 bases aligning to TRBD1. Germline assignment: CDR1 SNHLY and CDR2 FYNNEI. Losses at the gene ends were 6 bases for V and 2 bases for J; bases not matched to a gene: 9. The CDR3 runs to 15 residues. CDR3 coding DNA: TGTGCCAGCAGCACCGACAGGGACCAAAACTATGGCTACACCTTC. This translates into CASSTDRDQNYGYTF.

This clonotype was seen at least ten times. The chain couples TRBV7-9 to TRBJ1-1; TRBD1 matches 7 bases. Per germline, CDR1 SEHNR and CDR2 FQNEAQ (reference sequence). The J segment lost 6 bases and the V segment lost 5 bases, leaving 15 bases of the junction unmatched. This CDR3 has 16 residues. CDR3 nucleotides: TGTGCCAGCAGCCGGACCTTGGGACAGAATTTTGCTGAAGCTTTCTTT. Translated, it gives CASSRTLGQNFAEAFF.

This chain uses TRBV12-3 or TRBV12-4 with TRBJ2-1; tentatively, D is TRBD1 (6 bases). The CDR3 totals 13 residues. V gave up 6 bases and J gave up 8 bases, with 14 bases separating them. The CDR3 DNA reads TGTGCCAGCAGGGGAACAGGGCTGGATGAGCAGTTCTTC. Amino acids: CASRGTGLDEQFF.

This clonotype was detected only a few times. This chain joins TRBV7-9 and TRBJ1-2; 7 bases fit TRBD1. The CDR3 consists of 15 residues. Germline CDR1 is SEHNR and CDR2 is FQNEAQ (reference sequence). V was pared by 5 bases and J by 5 bases, with 11 bases of the junction left unmatched. CDR3 nucleotide sequence: TGTGCCAGCAGCCAAGGGAAAGACAGGGTGTATGGCTACACCTTC. It translates to CASSQGKDRVYGYTF.

This clonotype was detected only once. V usage is TRBV4-1 and J usage is TRBJ1-3, with no clear D. Deletions cut 5 bases from V and 3 bases from J, with 11 bases between. The CDR3 sequence is 14 residues long. Germline CDR1 reads MGHRA; CDR2 reads YSYEKL. CDR3 amino acids: CASSKASIGNTIYF. In DNA form, the CDR3 reads TGCGCCAGCAGCAAGGCGTCGATTGGAAACACCATATATTTT.

There are a few counts of this clonotype. The chain is built from TRBV29-1 and TRBJ1-2, with TRBD1 matching 9 bases. This CDR3 contains 12 residues. V lost 5 bases, J lost 10 bases, and 8 bases stayed unmatched. Per the germline V gene, CDR1 is SQVTM and CDR2 is ANQGSEA. CDR3 nucleotides: TGCAGCGTTTCCGGGACAGGGCGAGACTACACCTTC. It translates to CSVSGTGRDYTF.

This clonotype was observed a handful of times. The chain combines TRBV20-1 with TRBJ2-3; D might be TRBD1 or TRBD2, each matching 5 bases. From germline, CDR1 is DFQATT and CDR2 SNEGSKA (reference sequence). Trimming stripped 4 bases from V and 4 bases from J, with 18 bases between. CDR3 size: 15 residues. The CDR3 protein is CSATGTSREADTQYF. In DNA form, the CDR3 reads TGCAGTGCTACTGGGACCTCCAGGGAAGCAGATACGCAGTATTTT.

On this clonotype itself: This may arise from a read error, as a much more abundant clone is one base away. This chain uses TRBV10-3 with TRBJ2-7; D may be TRBD2 (5 bases). The CDR3 is 14 amino acids. Per the germline V gene, CDR1 is ENHRY and CDR2 is SYGVKD. Trimming removed 4 bases from V and 7 bases from J, with 17 bases in between. CDR3 sequence: CAISAAAESNEQYF. The CDR3 DNA reads TGTGCCATCAGTGCAGCGGCGGAAAGCAATGAGCAGTACTTC.

V is TRBV10-1 and J is TRBJ1-4, with 7 nucleotides matching TRBD1. This CDR3 comprises 14 residues. Germline trimming cut 0 bases from V and 9 bases from J; bases unmatched to any gene: 4. Germline loops: CDR1 WNHNN, CDR2 SYGVQD (reference sequence). CDR3 sequence reads: CASSESGQRQKLFF. DNA for the CDR3: TGCGCCAGCAGTGAGTCGGGACAGCGACAAAAACTGTTTTTT.

This clonotype turned up a few times. V usage is TRBV4-3 and J usage is TRBJ2-3; D uncertain. Trimming took 4 bases from V and 6 from J, leaving 23 bases between them. From germline, CDR1 is LGHNA and CDR2 YSLEER. This CDR3 region has 17 residues. CDR3 in DNA: TGCGCCAGCAGCCGAGACTTCAGAGTATTCGGGCAGGATACGCAGTATTTT. This translates into CASSRDFRVFGQDTQYF.

The V call is TRBV3-1, the J call TRBJ2-7; 9 bases align to TRBD1. The CDR3 is made up of 15 amino acids. The trim removed 5 bases at V and 5 bases at J, leaving 10 bases unmatched. Per germline, CDR1 LGHDT and CDR2 YNNKEL (reference sequence). The CDR3 here is CASSEQGALDHEQYF. For the CDR3, the DNA is TGTGCCAGCAGCGAACAGGGGGCTCTAGACCACGAGCAGTACTTC.